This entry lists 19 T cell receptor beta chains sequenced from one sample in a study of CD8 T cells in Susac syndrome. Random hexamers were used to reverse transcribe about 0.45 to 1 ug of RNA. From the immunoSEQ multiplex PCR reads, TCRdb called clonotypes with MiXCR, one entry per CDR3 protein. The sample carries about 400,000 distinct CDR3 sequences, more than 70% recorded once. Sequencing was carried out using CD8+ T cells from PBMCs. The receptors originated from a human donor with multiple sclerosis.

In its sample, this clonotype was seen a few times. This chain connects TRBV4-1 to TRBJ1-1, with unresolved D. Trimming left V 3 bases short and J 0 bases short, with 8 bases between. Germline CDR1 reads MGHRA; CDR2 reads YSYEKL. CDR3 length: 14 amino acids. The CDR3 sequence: CASSHPGLNTEAFF. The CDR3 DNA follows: TGCGCCAGCAGCCACCCTGGTTTGAACACTGAAGCTTTCTTT.

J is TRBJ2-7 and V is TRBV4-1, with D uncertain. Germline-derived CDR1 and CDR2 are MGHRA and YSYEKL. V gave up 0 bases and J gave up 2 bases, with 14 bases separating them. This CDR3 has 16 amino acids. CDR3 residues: CASSQDFAGRPYEQYF. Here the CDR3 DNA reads TGCGCCAGCAGCCAAGATTTTGCTGGGCGCCCCTACGAGCAGTACTTC.

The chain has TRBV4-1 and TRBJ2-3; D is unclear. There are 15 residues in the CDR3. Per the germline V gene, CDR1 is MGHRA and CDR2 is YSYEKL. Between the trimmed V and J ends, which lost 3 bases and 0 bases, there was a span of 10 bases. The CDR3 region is CASSHPLPSTDTQYF. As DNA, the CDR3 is TGCGCCAGCAGCCACCCCCTTCCTAGCACAGATACGCAGTATTTT.

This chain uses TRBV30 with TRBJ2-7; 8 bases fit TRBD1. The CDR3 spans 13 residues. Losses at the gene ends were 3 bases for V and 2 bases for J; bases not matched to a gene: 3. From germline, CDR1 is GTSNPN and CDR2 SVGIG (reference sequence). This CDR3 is CAWRGQAAYEQYF. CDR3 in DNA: TGTGCCTGGAGGGGACAGGCGGCCTACGAGCAGTACTTC.

CDR3 residues: CASSVLGGRYEQYF. The DNA of the CDR3 is TGTGCCAGCTCAGTCTTGGGGGGGCGCTACGAGCAGTACTTC. The chain combines TRBV27 with TRBJ2-7; possible D gene TRBD2, 7 bases. CDR1 is MNHEY, CDR2 SMNVEV, per germline (reference sequence). V gave up 8 bases and J gave up 3 bases, with 17 bases separating them. There are 14 residues in the CDR3.

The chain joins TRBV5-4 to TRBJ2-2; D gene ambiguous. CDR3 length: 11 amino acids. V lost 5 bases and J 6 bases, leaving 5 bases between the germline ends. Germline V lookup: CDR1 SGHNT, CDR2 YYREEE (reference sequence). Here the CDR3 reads CASRSSGELFF. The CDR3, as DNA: TGTGCCAGCAGGAGTTCCGGGGAGCTGTTTTTT.

The CDR3 sequence is CASSQAGDQPQHF. CDR3 DNA sequence: TGTGCCAGCAGCCAAGCCGGGGATCAGCCCCAGCATTTT. The genes are TRBV3-1 and TRBJ1-5, with D unclear. V gave up 1 base and J gave up 5 bases, with 6 bases separating them. The CDR3 consists of 13 residues. From germline, CDR1 is LGHDT and CDR2 YNNKEL (reference sequence).

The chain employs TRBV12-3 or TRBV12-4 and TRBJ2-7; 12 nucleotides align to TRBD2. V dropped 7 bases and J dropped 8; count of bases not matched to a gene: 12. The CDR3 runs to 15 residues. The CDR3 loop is CASTRLASGRAKQYF. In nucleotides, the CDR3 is TGTGCCAGCACCCGTCTGGCTAGCGGGAGGGCCAAGCAGTACTTC.

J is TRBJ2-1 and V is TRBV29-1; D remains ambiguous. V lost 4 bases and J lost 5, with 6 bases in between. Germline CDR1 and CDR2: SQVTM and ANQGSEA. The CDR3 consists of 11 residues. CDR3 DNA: TGCAGCGTTGGGGTGGACAATGAGCAGTTCTTC. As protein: CSVGVDNEQFF.

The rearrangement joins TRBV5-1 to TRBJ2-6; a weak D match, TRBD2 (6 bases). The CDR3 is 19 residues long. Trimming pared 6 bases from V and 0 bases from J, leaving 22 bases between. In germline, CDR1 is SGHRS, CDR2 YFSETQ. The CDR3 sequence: CASKYQEGSPSSGANVLTF. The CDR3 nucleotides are TGCGCCAGCAAATACCAGGAGGGGAGCCCCTCCTCTGGGGCCAACGTCCTGACTTTC.

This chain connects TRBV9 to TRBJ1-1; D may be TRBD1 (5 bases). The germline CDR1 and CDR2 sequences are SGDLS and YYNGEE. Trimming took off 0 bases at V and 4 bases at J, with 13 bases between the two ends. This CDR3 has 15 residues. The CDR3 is CASSVALGGGTEAFF. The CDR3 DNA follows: TGTGCCAGCAGCGTAGCCCTGGGCGGGGGCACTGAAGCTTTCTTT.

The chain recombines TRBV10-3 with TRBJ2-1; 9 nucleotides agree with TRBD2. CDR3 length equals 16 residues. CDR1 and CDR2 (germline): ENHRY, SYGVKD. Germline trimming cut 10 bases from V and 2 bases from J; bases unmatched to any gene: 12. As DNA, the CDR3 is TGTGCCACCAGGGGAATCGGCGGGAGGGCCTACAATGAGCAGTTCTTC. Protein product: CATRGIGGRAYNEQFF.

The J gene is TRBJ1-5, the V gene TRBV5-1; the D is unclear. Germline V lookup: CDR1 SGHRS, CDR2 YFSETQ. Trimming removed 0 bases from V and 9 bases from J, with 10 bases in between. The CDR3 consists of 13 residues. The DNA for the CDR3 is TGCGCCAGCAGCTTGGTAACGAACGGGCCCCAGCATTTT. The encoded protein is CASSLVTNGPQHF.

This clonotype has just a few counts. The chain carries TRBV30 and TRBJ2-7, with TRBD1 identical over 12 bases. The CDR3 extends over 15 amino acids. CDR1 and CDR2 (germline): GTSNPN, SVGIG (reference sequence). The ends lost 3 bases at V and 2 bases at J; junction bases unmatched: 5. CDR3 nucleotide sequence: TGTGCCTGGAGCCATGGGACAGGGGGCGCCTACGAGCAGTACTTC. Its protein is CAWSHGTGGAYEQYF.

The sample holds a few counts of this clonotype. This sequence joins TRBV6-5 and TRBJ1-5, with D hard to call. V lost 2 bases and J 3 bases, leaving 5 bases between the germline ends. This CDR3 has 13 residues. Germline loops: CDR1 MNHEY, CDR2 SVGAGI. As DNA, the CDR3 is TGTGCCAGCAGTTACGGGCCCAATCAGCCCCAGCATTTT. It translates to CASSYGPNQPQHF.

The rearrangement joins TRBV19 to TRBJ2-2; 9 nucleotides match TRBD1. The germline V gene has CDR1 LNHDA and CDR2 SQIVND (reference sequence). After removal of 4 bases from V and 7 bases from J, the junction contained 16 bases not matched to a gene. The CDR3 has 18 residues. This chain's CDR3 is CASSTWERVQGAGGELFF. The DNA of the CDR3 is TGTGCCAGTAGTACCTGGGAAAGGGTACAGGGGGCCGGCGGGGAGCTGTTTTTT.

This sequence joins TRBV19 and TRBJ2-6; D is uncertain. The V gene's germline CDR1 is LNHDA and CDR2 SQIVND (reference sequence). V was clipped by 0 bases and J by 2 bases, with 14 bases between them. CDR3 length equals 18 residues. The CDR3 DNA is TGTGCCAGTAGTATAGATCCAATCGTCTGGGCTGGGGCCAACGTCCTGACTTTC. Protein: CASSIDPIVWAGANVLTF.

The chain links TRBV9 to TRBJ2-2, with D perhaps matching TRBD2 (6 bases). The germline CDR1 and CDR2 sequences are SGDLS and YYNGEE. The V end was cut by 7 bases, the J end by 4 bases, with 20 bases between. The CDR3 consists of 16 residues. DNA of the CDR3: TGTGCCAGCCGGGATGAGGCGGGGACCCCCACCGGGGAGCTGTTTTTT. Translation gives CASRDEAGTPTGELFF.

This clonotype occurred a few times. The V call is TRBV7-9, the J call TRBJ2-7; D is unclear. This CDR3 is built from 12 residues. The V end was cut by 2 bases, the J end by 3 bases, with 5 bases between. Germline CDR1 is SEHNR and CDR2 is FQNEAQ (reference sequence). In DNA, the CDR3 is TGTGCCAGCAGCTTAAGGTTCTACGAGCAGTACTTC. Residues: CASSLRFYEQYF.